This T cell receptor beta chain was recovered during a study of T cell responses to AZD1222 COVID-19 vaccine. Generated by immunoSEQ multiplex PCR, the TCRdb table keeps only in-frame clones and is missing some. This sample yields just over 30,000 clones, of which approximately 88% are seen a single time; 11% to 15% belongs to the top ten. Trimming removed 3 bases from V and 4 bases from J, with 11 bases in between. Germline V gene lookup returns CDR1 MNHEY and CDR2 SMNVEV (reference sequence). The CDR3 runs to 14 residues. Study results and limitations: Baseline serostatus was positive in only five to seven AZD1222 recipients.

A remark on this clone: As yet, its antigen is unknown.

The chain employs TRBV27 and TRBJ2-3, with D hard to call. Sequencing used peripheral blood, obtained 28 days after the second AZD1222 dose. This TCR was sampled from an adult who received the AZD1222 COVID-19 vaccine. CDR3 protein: CASSFEPRPDTQYF. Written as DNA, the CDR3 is TGTGCCAGCAGTTTTGAGCCCCGTCCAGATACGCAGTATTTT.